This TCR beta chain originates from a study of blood T cell repertoires in COVID-19. Study summary: Sources were T cells, B-cell-depleted T cells, or PBMCs; the material itself was cDNA or gDNA.

Authors' methods: From reference gene primer amplification, estimates of nucleated cell counts were derived. Here immunoSEQ multiplex PCR was the method, and the copy in TCRdb shows in-frame clones only, minus some. The DNA was the basis for D and trimming; V, J and clone size are from that table. The sample has 200,000 to 250,000 clones; around 88% are singletons. V shed 4 bases and J shed 6 bases, with 9 bases lying between them. The V gene's germline CDR1 is MGHDK and CDR2 SYGVNS. This CDR3 contains 13 residues. This TCR was sampled from a man aged 18 to 35 with active or convalescent COVID-19. The sample taken for sequencing was peripheral blood. The V call is TRBV25-1, the J call TRBJ1-4; D possibly corresponds to TRBD1 (6 bases). CDR3 loop: CASSGGGDEKLFF. CDR3 nucleotide sequence: TGTGCCAGCAGTGGAGGGGGTGATGAAAAACTGTTTTTT.